What follows are 20 T cell receptor beta chains derived from one specimen sequenced in a study of CD8 T cells in Susac syndrome. When the RNA was reverse transcribed, random hexamers were used with an input of about 0.5 to 1 ug. Using its own MiXCR run on the immunoSEQ multiplex PCR reads, TCRdb lists one record per CDR3 protein. The table includes about 180,000 distinct CDR3 sequences, 95% detected once. Source material: CD4+ T cells from PBMCs. The receptor source for this set is a human donor with multiple sclerosis.

This chain uses TRBV30 with TRBJ1-2; D is unresolved. The germline V and J ends were trimmed by 2 bases and 3 bases, with 4 bases remaining between them. Germline V gene lookup returns CDR1 GTSNPN and CDR2 SVGIG (reference sequence). The CDR3 extends over 11 amino acids. This CDR3 reads CAWSQDYGYTF. DNA of the CDR3: TGTGCCTGGAGTCAAGACTATGGCTACACCTTC.

The rearrangement uses TRBV28 and TRBJ2-3; possible D gene TRBD2, 5 bases. V lost 5 bases to trimming and J lost 1 base, with 13 bases between them. Germline CDR1 MDHEN, CDR2 SYDVKM. There are 15 residues in the CDR3. DNA for the CDR3: TGTGCCAGCAGTCCCCTCCTGCGGGGCACAGATACGCAGTATTTT. This sequence encodes CASSPLLRGTDTQYF.

The rearrangement uses TRBV29-1 and TRBJ1-1, with unresolved D. The ends were cut back, 6 bases at V and 2 bases at J, with 22 bases in the middle. CDR3 length: 16 amino acids. Per germline, CDR1 SQVTM and CDR2 ANQGSEA. CDR3: CSVSPSLTVVNTEAFF. CDR3 sequence (DNA): TGCAGCGTGTCTCCCAGCCTGACCGTTGTAAACACTGAAGCTTTCTTT.

The J gene is TRBJ2-5, the V gene TRBV20-1; tentative D call: TRBD1 (5 bases). Per the germline V gene, CDR1 is DFQATT and CDR2 is SNEGSKA (reference sequence). V was clipped by 0 bases and J by 4 bases, with 6 bases between them. The CDR3 sequence is 12 residues long. Here the CDR3 reads CSAREGAETQYF. In DNA form, the CDR3 reads TGCAGTGCTAGAGAAGGGGCAGAGACCCAGTACTTC.

This chain connects TRBV4-1 to TRBJ2-3; 8 nucleotides agree with TRBD1. This CDR3 contains 16 residues. V lost 3 bases to trimming and J lost 0 bases; unmatched junction nucleotides: 5. From germline, CDR1 is MGHRA and CDR2 YSYEKL. CDR3 nucleotides: TGCGCCAGCAGCCATAGCAGGGACAGGAGCACAGATACGCAGTATTTT. Its translation is CASSHSRDRSTDTQYF.

This clonotype was seen a single time. The chain carries TRBV29-1 and TRBJ1-2, with D unresolved. Germline assignment: CDR1 SQVTM and CDR2 ANQGSEA. This CDR3 contains 14 residues. The ends were cut back, 1 base at V and 3 bases at J, with 12 bases in the middle. CDR3 coding DNA: TGCAGCGTTGAAGCCCTGGGTTCCCACTATGGCTACACCTTC. It is translated as CSVEALGSHYGYTF.

The J gene is TRBJ2-1, the V gene TRBV2, with 11 bases identical to TRBD2. The V and J ends lost 6 bases and 9 bases, in that order; junction bases with no gene match: 10. CDR3 length: 15 residues. Germline-derived CDR1 and CDR2 are SNHLY and FYNNEI. CDR3 bases: TGTGCCAGCAGGGTAATAGCGGGGGGGCCAGGTGAGCAGTTCTTC. This gives the protein CASRVIAGGPGEQFF.

V is TRBV3-1 and J is TRBJ2-3; 11 bases are a match to TRBD2. Germline lookup yields CDR1 LGHDT and CDR2 YNNKEL (reference sequence). The J segment lost 6 bases and the V segment lost 1 base, leaving 0 bases of the junction unmatched. The CDR3 length is 14 residues. Written as DNA, the CDR3 is TGTGCCAGCAGCCAAGCTAGCGGGGGGGATACGCAGTATTTT. It translates to CASSQASGGDTQYF.

This chain joins TRBV30 and TRBJ1-5, with D possibly being TRBD1 (6 bases). Germline assignment: CDR1 GTSNPN and CDR2 SVGIG (reference sequence). The CDR3 contains 13 residues. V was cut by 1 base and J by 6 bases, with 10 bases left in between. DNA for the CDR3: TGTGCCTGGAGTGGGGGGGGCGGTCAGCCCCAGCATTTT. This translates into CAWSGGGGQPQHF.

J is TRBJ2-7 and V is TRBV2; tentative D call: TRBD2 (5 bases). Trimming took off 1 base at V and 5 bases at J, with 18 bases between the two ends. Per germline, CDR1 SNHLY and CDR2 FYNNEI. The length of the CDR3 is 16 residues. CDR3 nucleotide sequence: TGTGCCAGCAGTGAAGGGACTGGGGTTGGGGTCGACGAGCAGTACTTC. It yields the protein CASSEGTGVGVDEQYF.

The chain employs TRBV29-1 and TRBJ2-3; tentative D call: TRBD2 (5 bases). The CDR3 has 15 amino acids. The V end lost 3 bases, the J end lost 0 bases, and 13 bases lay between the germline ends. Germline-derived CDR1 and CDR2 are SQVTM and ANQGSEA. CDR3 residues: CSVDRRGMSTDTQYF. The CDR3 DNA follows: TGCAGCGTTGATAGACGGGGAATGAGCACAGATACGCAGTATTTT.

In its sample, this clonotype was seen once. The chain recombines TRBV7-9 with TRBJ2-5, with 12 bases aligning to TRBD1. CDR1 is SEHNR, CDR2 FQNEAQ, per germline (reference sequence). This CDR3 is built from 16 residues. After removal of 2 bases from V and 5 bases from J, the junction contained 6 bases not matched to a gene. The CDR3 reads CASSLPGQGAGETQYF. The CDR3 bases are TGTGCCAGCAGCTTACCGGGACAGGGGGCCGGGGAGACCCAGTACTTC.

The V gene is TRBV7-2, the J gene TRBJ2-1; unclear D gene. Germline CDR1 is SGHTA and CDR2 is FQGNSA. The CDR3 contains 14 residues. The V end lost 0 bases, the J end lost 7 bases, and 10 bases lay between the germline ends. CDR3 coding DNA: TGTGCCAGCAGCTTAGCGAGAGACAAGAATGAGCAGTTCTTC. It specifies CASSLARDKNEQFF. Filled out from reference TRBV7-2 and TRBJ2-1, the complete variable domain reads GAGVSQSPSNKVTEKGKDVELRCDPISGHTALYWYRQSLGQGLEFLIYFQGNSAPDKSGLPSDRFSAERTGGSVSTLTIQRTQQEDSAVYLCASSLARDKNEQFFGPGTRLTVL.

The V call is TRBV3-1, the J call TRBJ2-3; possibly TRBD1 for D (5 bases). The CDR3 consists of 16 residues. V was pared by 4 bases and J by 4 bases, with 18 bases between. Germline loops: CDR1 LGHDT, CDR2 YNNKEL (reference sequence). CDR3 coding DNA: TGTGCCAGCAGCCTTACCTTGGGGCTTTTCCCAGATACGCAGTATTTT. It specifies CASSLTLGLFPDTQYF.

The chain joins TRBV4-2 to TRBJ2-5; D uncertain. V was trimmed by 1 base and J by 4 bases, leaving 7 bases between them. CDR1 and CDR2 from the germline V gene are LGHNA and YNFKEQ. The CDR3 length is 13 residues. CDR3 amino acids: CASSQALGETQYF. The CDR3 DNA sequence: TGTGCCAGCAGCCAAGCCTTGGGAGAGACCCAGTACTTC.

V gene TRBV4-3 combines with J gene TRBJ2-6; D possibly corresponds to TRBD1 (5 bases). Germline V gene sequence: CDR1 LGHNA, CDR2 YSLEER. CDR3 length: 16 amino acids. V was shortened by 3 bases and J by 0 bases, with 9 bases between the two germline ends. The CDR3 nucleotides read TGCGCCAGCAGCCAGATAACAGGCTCTGGGGCCAACGTCCTGACTTTC. Residues: CASSQITGSGANVLTF.

This clonotype was detected only once. The V gene is TRBV12-3 or TRBV12-4, the J gene TRBJ2-4; possible D gene TRBD2, 6 bases. Deletions cut 3 bases from V and 15 bases from J, with 15 bases between. The CDR3 length is 12 residues. The CDR3 region is CASSFWGGTAYF. The DNA of the CDR3 is TGTGCCAGCAGTTTCTGGGGAGGAACCGCGTACTTC.

The chain employs TRBV27 and TRBJ2-3; 8 bases are shared with TRBD1. J lost 4 bases, V lost 6 bases, and 6 bases had no gene match. The CDR3 is made up of 14 amino acids. The germline CDR1 and CDR2 sequences are MNHEY and SMNVEV (reference sequence). The CDR3 coding sequence is TGTGCCAGCAGGGTACGACAGGGGCCAGATACGCAGTATTTT. It yields the protein CASRVRQGPDTQYF.

V is TRBV20-1 and J is TRBJ2-5; 9 nucleotides agree with TRBD1. The V segment lost 2 bases and the J segment 5 bases; nucleotides outside the gene matches: 6. The CDR3 length is 14 residues. In germline, CDR1 is DFQATT, CDR2 SNEGSKA (reference sequence). CDR3 sequence: CSARSQGAGETQYF. The CDR3 nucleotides read TGCAGTGCTAGATCACAGGGGGCGGGGGAGACCCAGTACTTC.

V usage is TRBV2 and J usage is TRBJ2-4; 7 positions match TRBD1. The V gene's germline CDR1 is SNHLY and CDR2 FYNNEI. This CDR3 region has 12 residues. V was pared by 8 bases and J by 5 bases, with 3 bases of the junction left unmatched. The DNA for the CDR3 is TGTGCCAGCCATGGGACAGAAAACATTCAGTACTTC. It codes for CASHGTENIQYF.